Described below is a single T cell receptor beta chain sequence and its context. The CDR3 contains 11 residues. Trimming removed 3 bases from V and 8 bases from J, with 4 bases in between. Participants reported their clinical history, and cohort assignment relied on those reports. Measured with immunoSEQ multiplex PCR; TCRdb has only the in-frame clones, and not every one. The table records 150,000 to 200,000 clones, under 90% of them present only once. The source of the sample is a study of blood T cell repertoires in COVID-19. Study summary: In each case, the material was cDNA or gDNA derived from T cells, B-cell-depleted T cells, or PBMCs.

The clonotype was recovered from a man in his sixties who had recovered from COVID-19. Sample: PBMCs or T cells enriched from blood (not recorded which). This chain uses TRBV12-3 or TRBV12-4 with TRBJ2-2, with D hard to call. CDR3 loop: CASSFRGELFF. The CDR3 bases are TGTGCCAGCAGTTTCCGTGGGGAGCTGTTTTTT.